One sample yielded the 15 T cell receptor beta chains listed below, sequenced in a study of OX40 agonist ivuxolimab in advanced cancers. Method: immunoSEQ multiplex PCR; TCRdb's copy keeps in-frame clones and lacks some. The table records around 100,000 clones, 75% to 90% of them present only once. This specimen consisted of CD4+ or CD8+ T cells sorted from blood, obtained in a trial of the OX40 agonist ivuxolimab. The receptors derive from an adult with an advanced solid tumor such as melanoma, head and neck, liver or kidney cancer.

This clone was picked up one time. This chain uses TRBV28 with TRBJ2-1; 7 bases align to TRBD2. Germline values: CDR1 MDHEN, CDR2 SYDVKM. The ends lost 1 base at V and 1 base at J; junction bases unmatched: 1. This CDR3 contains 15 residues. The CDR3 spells CASSLLAGSYNEQFF. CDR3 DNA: TGTGCCAGCAGTTTATTAGCGGGTTCCTACAATGAGCAGTTCTTC.

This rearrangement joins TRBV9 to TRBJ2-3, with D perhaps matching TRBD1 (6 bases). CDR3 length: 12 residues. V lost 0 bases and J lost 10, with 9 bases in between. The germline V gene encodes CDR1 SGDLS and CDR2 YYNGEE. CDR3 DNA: TGTGCCAGCAGCGTAGGGGGGCCCGCGCAGTATTTT. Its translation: CASSVGGPAQYF.

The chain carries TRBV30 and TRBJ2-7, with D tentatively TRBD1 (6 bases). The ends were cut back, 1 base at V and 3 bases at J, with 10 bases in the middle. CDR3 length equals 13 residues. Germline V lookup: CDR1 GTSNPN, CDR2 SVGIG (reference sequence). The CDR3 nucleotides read TGTGCCTGGAGTGGGACAGATCTCTACGAGCAGTACTTC. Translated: CAWSGTDLYEQYF.

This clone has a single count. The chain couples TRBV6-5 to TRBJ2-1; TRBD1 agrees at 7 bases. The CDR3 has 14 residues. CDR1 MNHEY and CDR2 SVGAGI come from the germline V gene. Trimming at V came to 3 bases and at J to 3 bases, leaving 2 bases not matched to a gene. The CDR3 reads CASSYGQDYNEQFF. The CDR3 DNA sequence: TGTGCCAGCAGTTATGGACAGGACTACAATGAGCAGTTCTTC.

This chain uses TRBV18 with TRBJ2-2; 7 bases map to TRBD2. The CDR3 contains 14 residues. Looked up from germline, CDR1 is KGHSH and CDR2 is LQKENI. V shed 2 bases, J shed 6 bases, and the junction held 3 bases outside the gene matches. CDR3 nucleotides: TGTGCCAGCTCACCAGCAGGGAGGGCCGGGGAGCTGTTTTTT. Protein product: CASSPAGRAGELFF.

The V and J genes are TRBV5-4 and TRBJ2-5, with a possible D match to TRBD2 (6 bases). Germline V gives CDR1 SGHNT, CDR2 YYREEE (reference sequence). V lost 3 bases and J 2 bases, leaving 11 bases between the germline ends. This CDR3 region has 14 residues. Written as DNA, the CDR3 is TGTGCCAGCAGCTGGGGTGGGACTCAAGAGACCCAGTACTTC. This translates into CASSWGGTQETQYF.

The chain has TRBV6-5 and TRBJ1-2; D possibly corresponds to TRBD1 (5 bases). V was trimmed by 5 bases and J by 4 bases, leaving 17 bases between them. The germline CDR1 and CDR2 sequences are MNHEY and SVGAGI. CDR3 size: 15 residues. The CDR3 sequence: CASSGGTEPFYGYTF. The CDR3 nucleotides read TGTGCCAGCAGTGGGGGTACAGAACCGTTCTATGGCTACACCTTC.

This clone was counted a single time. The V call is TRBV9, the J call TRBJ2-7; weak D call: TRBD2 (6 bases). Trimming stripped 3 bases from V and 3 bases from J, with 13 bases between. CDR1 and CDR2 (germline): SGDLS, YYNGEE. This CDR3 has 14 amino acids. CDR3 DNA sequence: TGTGCCAGCAGCGCCCTGGGGGGTGTCTACGAGCAGTACTTC. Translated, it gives CASSALGGVYEQYF.

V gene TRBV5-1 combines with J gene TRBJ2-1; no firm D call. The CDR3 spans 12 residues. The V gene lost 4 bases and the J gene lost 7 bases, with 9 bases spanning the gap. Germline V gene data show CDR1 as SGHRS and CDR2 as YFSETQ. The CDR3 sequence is CASSPIFNEQFF. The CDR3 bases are TGCGCCAGCAGCCCGATTTTTAATGAGCAGTTCTTC.

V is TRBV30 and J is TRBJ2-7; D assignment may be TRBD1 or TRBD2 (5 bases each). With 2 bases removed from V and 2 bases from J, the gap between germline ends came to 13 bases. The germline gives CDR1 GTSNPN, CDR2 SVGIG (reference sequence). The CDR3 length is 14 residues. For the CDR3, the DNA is TGTGCCTGGAGTCGGCAAGGGACGCCCTACGAGCAGTACTTC. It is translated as CAWSRQGTPYEQYF.

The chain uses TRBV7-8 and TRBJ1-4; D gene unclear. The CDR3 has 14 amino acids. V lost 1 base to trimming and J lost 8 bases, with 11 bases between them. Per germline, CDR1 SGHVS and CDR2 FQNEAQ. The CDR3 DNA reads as TGTGCCAGCAGCTTAGTACGGGGTTCGGAAAAACTGTTTTTT. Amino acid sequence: CASSLVRGSEKLFF. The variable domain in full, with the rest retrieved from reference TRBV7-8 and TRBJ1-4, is GAGVSQSPRYKVAKRGQDVALRCDPISGHVSLFWYQQALGQGPEFLTYFQNEAQLDKSGLPSDRFFAERPEGSVSTLKIQRTQQEDSAVYLCASSLVRGSEKLFFGSGTQLSVL.

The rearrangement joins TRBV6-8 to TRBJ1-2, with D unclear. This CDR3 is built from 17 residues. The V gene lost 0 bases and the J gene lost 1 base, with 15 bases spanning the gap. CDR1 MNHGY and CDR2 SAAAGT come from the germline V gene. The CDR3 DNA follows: TGTGCCAGCAGTTACTCTCGACGGTTAGGGATTAACTATGGCTACACCTTC. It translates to CASSYSRRLGINYGYTF.

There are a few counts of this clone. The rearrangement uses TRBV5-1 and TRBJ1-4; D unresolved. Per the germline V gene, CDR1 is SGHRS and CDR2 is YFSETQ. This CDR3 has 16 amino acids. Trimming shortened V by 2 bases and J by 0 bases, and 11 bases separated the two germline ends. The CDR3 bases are TGCGCCAGCAGCTTTTACCCGCAGGCAACTAATGAAAAACTGTTTTTT. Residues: CASSFYPQATNEKLFF.

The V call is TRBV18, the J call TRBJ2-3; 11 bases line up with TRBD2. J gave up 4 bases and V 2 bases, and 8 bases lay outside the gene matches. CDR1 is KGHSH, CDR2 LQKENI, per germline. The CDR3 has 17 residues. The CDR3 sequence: CASSPLLAGDGADTQYF. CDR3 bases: TGTGCCAGCTCACCATTACTAGCGGGAGACGGGGCAGATACGCAGTATTTT.

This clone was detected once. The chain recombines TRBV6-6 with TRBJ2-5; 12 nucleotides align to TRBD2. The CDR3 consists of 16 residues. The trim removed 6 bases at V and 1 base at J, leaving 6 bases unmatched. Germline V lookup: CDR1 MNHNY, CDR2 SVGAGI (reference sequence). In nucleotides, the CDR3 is TGTGCCAGCAGACTAGCGGGAGGCTTCCTCCAAGAGACCCAGTACTTC. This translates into CASRLAGGFLQETQYF.